This TCR beta chain was found in a study of metastatic and nonmetastatic thyroid tumors. For the study at large: It was across blood and tumor or nodule tissue from malignant and benign thyroid patients that repertoires were compared.

Methods used by the authors: Differences in CDR3 between clinicopathological groups were drawn on to build a classifier intended to discriminate distant-metastatic papillary thyroid cancer patients. Using MiXCR, TCRdb reanalyzed the PCR reads. These V and J calls derive from TCRdb rather than the authors' analysis. The sample holds approximately 84,000 clones; 14% to 15% are singletons and the top ten take 3.6%. The sample holds many counts of this clone. No antigen is known for it. Germline V gene sequence: CDR1 KGHSH, CDR2 LQKENI. The CDR3 is 15 residues long. Trimming left V 5 bases short and J 2 bases short, with 13 bases between. Thyroid surgery took place with no prior treatment in any patient. Study findings and constraints: Malignant thyroid tumors reportedly had TCR beta diversity that was significantly higher than in benign nodules, in blood and tumor.

Sequencing was performed on blood. The clonotype originates from a female donor with papillary thyroid cancer or a benign thyroid nodule (not recorded which). Some clones in this sample may be carry-over from other donors' samples. The V gene is TRBV18, the J gene TRBJ2-1, with D maybe TRBD1 (5 bases). Written as DNA, the CDR3 is TGTGCCAGCTCATCAGGGAACCTCGCCTACAATGAGCAGTTCTTC. It translates to CASSSGNLAYNEQFF.